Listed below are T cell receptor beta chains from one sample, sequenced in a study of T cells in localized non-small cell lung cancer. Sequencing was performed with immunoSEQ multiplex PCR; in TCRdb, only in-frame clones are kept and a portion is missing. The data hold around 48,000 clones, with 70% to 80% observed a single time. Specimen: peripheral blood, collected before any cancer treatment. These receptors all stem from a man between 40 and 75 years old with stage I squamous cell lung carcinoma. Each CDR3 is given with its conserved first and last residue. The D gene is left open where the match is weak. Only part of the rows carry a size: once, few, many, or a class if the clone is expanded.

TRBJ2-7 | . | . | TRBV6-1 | TGTGCCAGCAGTGAAGTCGCGGACAGCTCCTACGAGCAGTACTTC | CASSEVADSSYEQYF
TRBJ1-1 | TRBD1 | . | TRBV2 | TGTGCCACTAGACAGGGGGTCACTGAAGCTTTCTTT | CATRQGVTEAFF
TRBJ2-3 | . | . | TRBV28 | TGTGCCAGCAGTTTATCCGGGACCTACACAGATACGCAGTATTTT | CASSLSGTYTDTQYF
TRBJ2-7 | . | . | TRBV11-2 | TGTGCCAGCAGCTTAGAAGGACGCGAGCAGTACTTC | CASSLEGREQYF
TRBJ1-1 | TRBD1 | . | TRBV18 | TGTGCCAGCTCACCAGTGGAAAGGGGGCTGAACACTGAAGCTTTCTTT | CASSPVERGLNTEAFF
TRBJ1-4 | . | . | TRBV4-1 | TGCGCCAGCAGCCAAGGTCGACAGCTTAATGAAAAACTGTTTTTT | CASSQGRQLNEKLFF
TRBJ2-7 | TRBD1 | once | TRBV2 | TGTGCCAGCAGTGTCCGGGACAGTTCGAGCTACGAGCAGTACTTC | CASSVRDSSSYEQYF
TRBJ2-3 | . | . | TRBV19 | TGTGCCAGTAGTATAGAAGGGGGTAGGACAGATACGCAGTATTTT | CASSIEGGRTDTQYF
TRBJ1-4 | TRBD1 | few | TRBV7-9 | TGTGCCAGCAGCCCGCCCGACAGGGTGGCTAATGAAAAACTGTTTTTT | CASSPPDRVANEKLFF
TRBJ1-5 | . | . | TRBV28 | TGTGCCAGCAGACCTACAAACGCGGACAGCCAGCCCCAGCATTTT | CASRPTNADSQPQHF
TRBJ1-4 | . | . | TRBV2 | TGTGCCAGCAGTGTACAAGAGGGAGGGAAACTGTTTTTT | CASSVQEGGKLFF
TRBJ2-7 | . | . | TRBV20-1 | TGCAGTGCTAGCACAATCCGGGAGCAGTACTTC | CSASTIREQYF
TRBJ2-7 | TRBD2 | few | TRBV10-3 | TGTGCCATCAGAGGAGTGCGGGGGGGTTACTACGAGCAGTACTTC | CAIRGVRGGYYEQYF
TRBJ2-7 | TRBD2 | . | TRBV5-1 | TGCGCCAGCAGCTTGGAGGCGTTAGCGGGGGCCTCCTACGAGCAGTACTTC | CASSLEALAGASYEQYF
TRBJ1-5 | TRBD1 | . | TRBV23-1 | TGCGCCAGCAGTCAGTCGATCATACAGGGGAATCAGCCCCAGCATTTT | CASSQSIIQGNQPQHF
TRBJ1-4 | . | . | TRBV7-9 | TGTGCCAGCAGCCTCCTGGGTATAGCTAATGAAAAACTGTTTTTT | CASSLLGIANEKLFF
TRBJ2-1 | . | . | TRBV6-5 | TGTGCCAGCAGTTACCTCAATGAGCAGTTCTTC | CASSYLNEQFF
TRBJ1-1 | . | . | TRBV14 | TGTGCCAGCAGCCAAGTTAGCATTGAAGCTTTCTTT | CASSQVSIEAFF
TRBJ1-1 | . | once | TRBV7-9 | TGTGCCAGCAGCGTAAACATGAACACTGAAGCTTTCTTT | CASSVNMNTEAFF
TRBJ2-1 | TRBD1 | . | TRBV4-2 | TGTGCCAGCAGCCTAGATTCCGGGACAGGGAGAGATGAGCAGTTCTTC | CASSLDSGTGRDEQFF
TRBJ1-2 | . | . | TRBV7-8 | TGTGCCAGCAGCTCGGGGAGGGCAAGGGTGCTGGAGTATGGCTACACCTTC | CASSSGRARVLEYGYTF
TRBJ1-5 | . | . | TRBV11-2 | TGTGCCAGCAGCTTAGAGGGCCAGTTTAGCAATCAGCCCCAGCATTTT | CASSLEGQFSNQPQHF
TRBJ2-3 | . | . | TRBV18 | TGTGCCAGCTCACCAGTACTAGCTCGCACAGATACGCAGTATTTT | CASSPVLARTDTQYF
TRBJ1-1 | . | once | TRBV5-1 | TGCGCCAGCGGGGCCAGACAGGAGGGCACTGAAGCTTTCTTT | CASGARQEGTEAFF
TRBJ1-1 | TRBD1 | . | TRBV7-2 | TGTGCCAGCAGCCTGGGACAGGTCCAAGCTTTCTTT | CASSLGQVQAFF
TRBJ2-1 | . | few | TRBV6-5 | TGTGCCAGCAGCTCCCCCGGGGGCAACAATGAGCAGTTCTTC | CASSSPGGNNEQFF
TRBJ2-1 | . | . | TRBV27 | TGTGCCAGCAGTTTAGAGGGTCCGGCCTACAATGAGCAGTTCTTC | CASSLEGPAYNEQFF
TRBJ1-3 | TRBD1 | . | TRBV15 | TGTGCCACCAGCACGGACAGGGTGGCTGGAAACACCATATATTTT | CATSTDRVAGNTIYF
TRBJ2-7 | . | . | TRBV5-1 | TGCGCCAGCAGCTCAGGCCCTTCGGAAAGCGAGCAGTACTTC | CASSSGPSESEQYF
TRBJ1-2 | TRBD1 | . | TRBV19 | TGTGCCAGTAGTACAGGGGGCGGCTACACCTTC | CASSTGGGYTF
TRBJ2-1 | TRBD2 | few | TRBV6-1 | TGTGCCAGCAGTGATGAACCGGGACTAGTTGTCGGTGAGCAGTTCTTC | CASSDEPGLVVGEQFF
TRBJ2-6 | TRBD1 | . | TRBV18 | TGTGCCAGCTCACCGAAGGGACAGGGGGCTTCTGGGGCCAACGTCCTGACTTTC | CASSPKGQGASGANVLTF
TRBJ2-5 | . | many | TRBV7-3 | TGTGCCAGCAGCTTAACAAAGGGGAGTACCCAGTACTTC | CASSLTKGSTQYF
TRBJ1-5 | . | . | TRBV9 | TGTGCCAGCAGCGTGGGTGGGGATAATCAGCCCCAGCATTTT | CASSVGGDNQPQHF
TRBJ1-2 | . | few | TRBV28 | TGTGCCAGCAGTTTGAGTAATAGTGATGGCTACACCTTC | CASSLSNSDGYTF
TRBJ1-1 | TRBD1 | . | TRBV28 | TGTGCCATAGGGGGACAGCCTATGAACACTGAAGCTTTCTTT | CAIGGQPMNTEAFF
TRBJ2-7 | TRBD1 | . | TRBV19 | TGTGCCAGTAGTGCGCAACAGGGGTACGAGCAGTACTTC | CASSAQQGYEQYF
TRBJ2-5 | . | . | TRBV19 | TGTGCCACCAGAGGAGGGGGGTTGGAGACCCAGTACTTC | CATRGGGLETQYF